This TCR beta chain was obtained from a study of blood T cell repertoires in COVID-19. In the study overall: Sources were T cells, B-cell-depleted T cells, or PBMCs; the material itself was cDNA or gDNA.

Per the original methods: By means of reference gene primer amplification, nucleated cell counts were estimated. Measured with immunoSEQ multiplex PCR; TCRdb has only the in-frame clones, and not every one. The V and J calls and clone size come from that table; D and trimming were worked out from the DNA. The sample lists 60,000 to 90,000 clones; about 85% were seen once. Those enrolled in Seattle joined during active infection and were followed longitudinally afterward. Trimming left V 4 bases short and J 4 bases short, with 4 bases between. This CDR3 comprises 11 residues. Germline V gene sequence: CDR1 SGHAT, CDR2 FQNNGV. This clone appeared a few times.

This clonotype was obtained from a man between 60 and 75 years old with COVID-19, enrolled during active disease. The sequenced sample consisted of peripheral blood. The chain has TRBV11-2 and TRBJ1-2; D unclear. CDR3 coding DNA: TGTGCCAGCAGCTCATTCTATGGCTACACCTTC. The encoded protein is CASSSFYGYTF.